These 10 T cell receptor beta chains share one sample of origin, sequenced in a study of lymphopenia after photon versus proton radiotherapy. This table comes from immunoSEQ multiplex PCR, and its TCRdb copy is limited to in-frame clones, with some not included. The sample has some 76,000 clones; roughly 92% are singletons. The sequences come from peripheral blood, collected from a patient treated with photon-based radiotherapy. The origin of the receptors is a woman aged 40-49 years with cholangiocarcinoma.

This chain links TRBV5-5 with TRBJ2-6; TRBD1 might be the D (6 bases). Germline lookup yields CDR1 SGHKS and CDR2 YYEKEE (reference sequence). CDR3 length equals 15 residues. The ends were cut back, 2 bases at V and 0 bases at J, with 6 bases in the middle. Here the CDR3 DNA reads TGTGCCAGCAGCTTACAGGGCTCTGGGGCCAACGTCCTGACTTTC. The encoded protein is CASSLQGSGANVLTF.

The chain joins TRBV7-9 to TRBJ2-1, with D possibly matching TRBD2 (5 bases). The V end lost 3 bases, the J end lost 7 bases, and 10 bases lay between the germline ends. In germline, CDR1 is SEHNR, CDR2 FQNEAQ (reference sequence). The CDR3 totals 13 residues. This CDR3 is CASSFSGGNEQFF. The CDR3 bases are TGTGCCAGCAGCTTCAGCGGAGGTAATGAGCAGTTCTTC.

The V gene is TRBV5-5, the J gene TRBJ2-1; 8 bases align to TRBD2. Germline trimming cut 0 bases from V and 0 bases from J; bases unmatched to any gene: 11. The CDR3 sequence is 19 residues long. CDR1 SGHKS and CDR2 YYEKEE come from the germline V gene (reference sequence). The CDR3 DNA follows: TGTGCCAGCAGCTTGGACCGTCTGGCGGGAGGAGGCTCCTACAATGAGCAGTTCTTC. Protein: CASSLDRLAGGGSYNEQFF. Using reference TRBV5-5 and TRBJ2-1 for the parts outside the CDR3, the full variable domain is DAGVTQSPTHLIKTRGQQVTLRCSPISGHKSVSWYQQVLGQGPQFIFQYYEKEERGRGNFPDRFSARQFPNYSSELNVNALLLGDSALYLCASSLDRLAGGGSYNEQFFGPGTRLTVL.

V usage is TRBV9 and J usage is TRBJ2-7; D could derive from TRBD1 or TRBD2 (5 bases each). Trimming took 4 bases from V and 3 from J, leaving 14 bases between them. The CDR3 length is 14 residues. Germline V gene data show CDR1 as SGDLS and CDR2 as YYNGEE. DNA of the CDR3: TGTGCCAGCAGCCCCCTCGGGGACCTCTACGAGCAGTACTTC. Amino acids: CASSPLGDLYEQYF.

V gene TRBV7-2 combines with J gene TRBJ1-3; maybe TRBD1 (6 bases). Trimming cost V 3 bases and J 1 base, with 13 bases left between them. Germline lookup yields CDR1 SGHTA and CDR2 FQGNSA. The CDR3 runs to 16 residues. This CDR3 reads CASSFGRGRSGNTIYF. The CDR3 DNA reads TGTGCCAGCAGCTTCGGCAGGGGTCGGTCTGGAAACACCATATATTTT.

The chain combines TRBV5-5 with TRBJ2-2; possible D gene TRBD2, 6 bases. Germline CDR1 and CDR2: SGHKS and YYEKEE (reference sequence). Trimming pared 4 bases from V and 3 bases from J, leaving 13 bases between. The CDR3 has 15 residues. As DNA, the CDR3 is TGTGCCAGCAGCACCCTGGGGACTGACACCGGGGAGCTGTTTTTT. As protein: CASSTLGTDTGELFF.

This chain links TRBV19 with TRBJ2-4, with 8 nucleotides matching TRBD2. V lost 5 bases, J lost 0 bases, and 9 bases stayed unmatched. The CDR3 length is 17 residues. From germline, CDR1 is LNHDA and CDR2 SQIVND (reference sequence). For the CDR3, the DNA is TGTGCCAGTAGTCCCCGCTCTAGCGGGTTAGCCAAAAACATTCAGTACTTC. Translation gives CASSPRSSGLAKNIQYF.

The chain joins TRBV4-3 to TRBJ2-1; 9 bases are a match to TRBD2. CDR1 is LGHNA, CDR2 YSLEER, per germline. CDR3 length: 17 amino acids. J gave up 5 bases and V 0 bases, and 8 bases lay outside the gene matches. CDR3 DNA sequence: TGCGCCAGCAGCCAAGAGGCTAGCGGGATCGTCCACAATGAGCAGTTCTTC. Amino acid sequence: CASSQEASGIVHNEQFF.

This chain joins TRBV4-3 and TRBJ1-4; maybe TRBD1 (6 bases). V lost 3 bases to trimming and J lost 8 bases, with 19 bases between them. Germline lookup yields CDR1 LGHNA and CDR2 YSLEER. This CDR3 has 16 amino acids. This CDR3 reads CASSQGGGQGWEKLFF. The DNA for the CDR3 is TGCGCCAGCAGCCAGGGCGGGGGGCAGGGATGGGAAAAACTGTTTTTT.

The chain combines TRBV5-4 with TRBJ2-7; D call uncertain. Trimming left V 0 bases short and J 6 bases short, with 4 bases between. CDR3 length equals 11 residues. From germline, CDR1 is SGHNT and CDR2 YYREEE (reference sequence). The CDR3 DNA reads TGTGCCAGCAGCTTGGCCGGCGAGCAGTACTTC. This sequence encodes CASSLAGEQYF. The full variable domain, its missing parts supplied by reference TRBV5-4 and TRBJ2-7, is ETGVTQSPTHLIKTRGQQVTLRCSSQSGHNTVSWYQQALGQGPQFIFQYYREEENGRGNFPPRFSGLQFPNYSSELNVNALELDDSALYLCASSLAGEQYFGPGTRLTVT.